The source of this T cell receptor beta chain is a study of CD8 T cells in ankylosing spondylitis. The CDR3 contains 17 residues. Trimming took off 6 bases at V and 2 bases at J, with 21 bases between the two ends. CDR1 and CDR2 (germline): MDHEN, SYDVKM. TCRdb re-derived calls from the 5' RACE reads in MiXCR, one entry per CDR3 protein. The repertoire holds about 340,000 distinct CDR3 sequences, with approximately 22% as singletons. This sequence originates from a male donor with ankylosing spondylitis or in good health (not recorded which). Sequenced material: blood, either unsorted or a sorted T cell fraction (not recorded which). The rearrangement joins TRBV28 to TRBJ2-3; perhaps TRBD2 as D (6 bases). CDR3 residues: CASSGNPEASDTDTQYF. The DNA for the CDR3 is TGTGCCAGCAGCGGGAACCCGGAGGCTAGCGACACAGATACGCAGTATTTT.